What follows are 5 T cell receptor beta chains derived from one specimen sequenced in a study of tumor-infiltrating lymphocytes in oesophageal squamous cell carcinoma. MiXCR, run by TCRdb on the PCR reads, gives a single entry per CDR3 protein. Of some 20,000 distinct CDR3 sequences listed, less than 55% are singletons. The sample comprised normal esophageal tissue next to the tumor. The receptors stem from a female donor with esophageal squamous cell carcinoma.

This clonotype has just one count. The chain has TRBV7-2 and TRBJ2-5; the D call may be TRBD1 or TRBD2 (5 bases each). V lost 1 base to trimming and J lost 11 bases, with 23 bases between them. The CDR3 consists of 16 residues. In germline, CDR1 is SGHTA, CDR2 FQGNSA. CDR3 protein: CASSLGGVVAYNEQYF. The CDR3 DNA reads TGTGCCAGCAGCTTAGGAGGGGTAGTGGCCTACAATGAGCAGTACTTC.

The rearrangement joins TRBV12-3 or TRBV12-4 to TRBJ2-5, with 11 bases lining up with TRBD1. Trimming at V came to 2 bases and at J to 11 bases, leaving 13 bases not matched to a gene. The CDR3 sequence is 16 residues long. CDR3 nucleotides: TGTGCCAGCAGTTTACGGAGGACAGGGGGCCTCAATGAGCAGTACTTC. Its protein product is CASSLRRTGGLNEQYF.

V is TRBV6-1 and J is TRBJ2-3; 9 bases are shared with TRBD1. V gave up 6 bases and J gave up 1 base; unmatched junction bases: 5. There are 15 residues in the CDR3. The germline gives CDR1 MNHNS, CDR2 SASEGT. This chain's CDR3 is CASSKRQGGTDTQYF. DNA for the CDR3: TGTGCCAGCAGCAAACGACAGGGGGGCACAGATACGCAGTATTTT.

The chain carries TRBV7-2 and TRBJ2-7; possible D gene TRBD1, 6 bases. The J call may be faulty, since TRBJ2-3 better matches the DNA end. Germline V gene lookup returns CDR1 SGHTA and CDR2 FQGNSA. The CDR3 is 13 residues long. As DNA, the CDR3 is TGTGCCAGCAGCTTATCCCCAGGGGATCCGCAGTATTTT. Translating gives CASSLSPGDPQYF.

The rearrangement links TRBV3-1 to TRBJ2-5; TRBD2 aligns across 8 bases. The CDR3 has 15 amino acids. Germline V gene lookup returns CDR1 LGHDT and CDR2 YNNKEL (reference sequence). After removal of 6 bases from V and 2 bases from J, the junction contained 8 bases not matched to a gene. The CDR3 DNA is TGTGCCAGCAGGCCCTTTGGCGGGGGGCAAGAGACCCAGTACTTC. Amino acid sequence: CASRPFGGGQETQYF.